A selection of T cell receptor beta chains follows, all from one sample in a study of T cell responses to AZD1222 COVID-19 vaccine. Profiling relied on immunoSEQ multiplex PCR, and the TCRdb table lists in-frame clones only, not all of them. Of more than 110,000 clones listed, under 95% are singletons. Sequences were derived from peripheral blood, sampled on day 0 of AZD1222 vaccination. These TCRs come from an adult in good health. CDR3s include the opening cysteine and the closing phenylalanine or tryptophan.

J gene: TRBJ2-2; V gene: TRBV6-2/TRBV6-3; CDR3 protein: CASSPTDSGELFF
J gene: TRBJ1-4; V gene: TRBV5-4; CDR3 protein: CASSFRGEKLFF
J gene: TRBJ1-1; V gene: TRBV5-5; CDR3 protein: CASSLKNTEAFF
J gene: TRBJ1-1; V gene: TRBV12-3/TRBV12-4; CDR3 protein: CASSTDRATEAFF
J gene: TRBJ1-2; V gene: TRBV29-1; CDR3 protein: CSVDGGDYGYTF
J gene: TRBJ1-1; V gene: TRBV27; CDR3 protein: CASSLSPGTSNTEAFF
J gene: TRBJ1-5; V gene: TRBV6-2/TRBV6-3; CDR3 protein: CASSIRDSTQPQHF
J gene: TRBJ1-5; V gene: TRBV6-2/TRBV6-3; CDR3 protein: CASSNRQVLNQPQHF
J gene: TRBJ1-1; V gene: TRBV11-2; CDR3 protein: CASSFVAVGSEAFF
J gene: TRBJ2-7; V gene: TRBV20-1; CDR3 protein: CSASAGGSSYEQYF
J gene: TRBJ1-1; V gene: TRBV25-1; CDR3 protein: CASSGPLRTVNTEAFF
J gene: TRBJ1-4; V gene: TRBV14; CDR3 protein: CASSRALDRTATNEKLFF
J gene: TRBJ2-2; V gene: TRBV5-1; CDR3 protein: CASSLDPGGGELFF
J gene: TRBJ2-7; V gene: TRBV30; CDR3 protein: CASRSGSSGGSYEQYF
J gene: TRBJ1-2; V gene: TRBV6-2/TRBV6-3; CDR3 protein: CASSYRTHSNYGYTF
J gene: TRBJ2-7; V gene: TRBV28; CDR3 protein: CASSPGQGSEQYF
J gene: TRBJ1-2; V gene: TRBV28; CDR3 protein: CASSALDRNNYGYTF
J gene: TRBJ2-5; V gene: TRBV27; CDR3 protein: CASTTQWGTQYF
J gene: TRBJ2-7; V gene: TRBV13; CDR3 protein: CASSPPGLAGLDEQYF
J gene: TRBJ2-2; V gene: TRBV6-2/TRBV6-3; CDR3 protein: CASSYSPPRRGGELFF
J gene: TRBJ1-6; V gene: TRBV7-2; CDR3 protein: CASSTAGGGNSPLHF
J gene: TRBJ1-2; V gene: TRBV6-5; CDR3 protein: CASSYAGRYGYTF
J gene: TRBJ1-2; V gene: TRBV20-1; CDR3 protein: CSARDSYGYTF
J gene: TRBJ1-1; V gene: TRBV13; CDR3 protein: CASSLRGTVEAFF
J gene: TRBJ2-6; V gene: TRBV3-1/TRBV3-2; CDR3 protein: CASSQDSSGANVLTF
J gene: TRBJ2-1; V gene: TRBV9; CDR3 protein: CASSVVPAGGHNEQFF